One and the same sample provided the 6 T cell receptor beta chains below, sequenced in a study of cytomegalovirus exposure and HLA in healthy donors (dated by TCRdb to about 2017). The library was made by the immunoSEQ multiplex PCR assay. A mixture of 60 forward primers for TCR Vbeta segments and 13 reverse primers for TCR Jbeta segments was used in the multiplex PCR. In TCRdb, the immuneACCESS table is reduced to in-frame sequences with V and J assigned. These tables do not hold every clone; where another copy was compared, an unresolved V gene accounts for under half, and the others remain unexplained. The sample table holds around 190,000 clones, of which approximately 86% were seen once. Jointly, the top ten make up more than 0.25% of the sample. Sequenced sample: PBMCs. Receptors were obtained from a woman aged 25 to 45 in good health and CMV-seronegative.

This chain connects TRBV11-3 to TRBJ2-1, with D hard to call. The V end was cut by 6 bases, the J end by 6 bases, with 12 bases between. Per germline, CDR1 SGHNT and CDR2 YENEEA. The CDR3 runs 13 residues. In DNA, the CDR3 is TGTGCCAGCAGTTCTGACATATCCAATGAGCAGTTCTTC. This sequence encodes CASSSDISNEQFF.

This rearrangement joins TRBV9 to TRBJ2-7, with D possibly matching TRBD1 (6 bases). The germline V and J ends were trimmed by 0 bases and 3 bases, with 7 bases remaining between them. This CDR3 comprises 13 residues. Germline CDR1 is SGDLS and CDR2 is YYNGEE. This chain's CDR3 is CASSVAQGYEQYF. CDR3 nucleotide sequence: TGTGCCAGCAGCGTAGCACAGGGCTACGAGCAGTACTTC.

The V call is TRBV6-6, the J call TRBJ1-6; tentatively, D is TRBD1 (6 bases). There are 14 residues in the CDR3. Trimming cost V 5 bases and J 7 bases, with 12 bases left between them. CDR1 MNHNY and CDR2 SVGAGI come from the germline V gene (reference sequence). The chain's CDR3 is CASSPGTPNSPLHF. The CDR3 bases are TGTGCCAGCAGTCCCGGGACACCAAATTCACCCCTCCACTTT.

The DNA for the CDR3 is TGTGCCAGCACTGGGACAGTCACAAACACCGGGGAGCTGTTTTTT. Translation: CASTGTVTNTGELFF. V usage is TRBV2 and J usage is TRBJ2-2; TRBD1 matches at 7 bases. The germline V gene has CDR1 SNHLY and CDR2 FYNNEI. The CDR3 is made up of 15 amino acids. Trimming at V came to 7 bases and at J to 2 bases, leaving 7 bases not matched to a gene.

CDR3 DNA: TGCGCCAGCAGCCGGACTAGTGATAACACAGATACGCAGTATTTT. It yields the protein CASSRTSDNTDTQYF. The V gene is TRBV5-1, the J gene TRBJ2-3, with 7 bases lining up with TRBD2. Germline CDR1 and CDR2: SGHRS and YFSETQ. The CDR3 extends over 15 amino acids. V shed 4 bases and J 2 bases; nucleotides not matched to a gene: 7. Together with reference TRBV5-1 and TRBJ2-3, the CDR3 gives the full variable domain: KAGVTQTPRYLIKTRGQQVTLSCSPISGHRSVSWYQQTPGQGLQFLFEYFSETQRNKGNFPGRFSGRQFSNSRSEMNVSTLELGDSALYLCASSRTSDNTDTQYFGPGTRLTVL.

Here the CDR3 DNA reads TGTGCCAGCAGCTTGCACGGGGGCACTGAAGCTTTCTTT. Translation gives CASSLHGGTEAFF. The chain couples TRBV14 to TRBJ1-1; tentatively, D is TRBD1 (5 bases). The length of the CDR3 is 13 residues. Germline lookup yields CDR1 SGHDN and CDR2 FVKESK. The germline V and J ends were trimmed by 5 bases and 4 bases, with 11 bases remaining between them.